This TCR beta chain appears in the sequencing data of a study of cytomegalovirus exposure and HLA in healthy donors. Trimming removed 5 bases at V and 1 base at J, with 26 bases between. Germline V gives CDR1 MNHEY, CDR2 SMNVEV (reference sequence). The CDR3 has 19 residues. With 60 Vbeta and 13 Jbeta primers, the PCR was carried out. TCRdb's copy holds only in-frame clones and misses some; the assay was immunoSEQ multiplex PCR. The table lists 150,000 to 200,000 clones, approximately 80% of them singletons. The sequence was collected from a middle-aged woman in good health and CMV-seronegative. The sample comprised PBMCs. The rearrangement uses TRBV27 and TRBJ1-2; TRBD1 is a possible D gene (6 bases). As DNA, the CDR3 is TGTGCCAGCAGTCCAGAAACGGACAGTCTAGTGGGGCTTAACTATGGCTACACCTTC. Translated: CASSPETDSLVGLNYGYTF.